This T cell receptor (beta chain) was sequenced for a study of blood T cells in healthy people across ages. Study observations and caveats: Total diversity from one million sequenced T cells was likely underestimated. Fewer expanded clones and more diversity marked long-lived versus aged donors. Roughly linear age-related decline in beta diversity appeared, significant by age about 40.

Together with a sample-barcoded 5' primer, a J-beta primer mix was included in a second PCR lasting about 7 to 11 cycles. In TCRdb, the 5' RACE reads were re-called with MiXCR into one record per CDR3 protein. The table includes about 1.8 million distinct CDR3 sequences, around half detected once. Peripheral blood, about 10 milliliters per donor, was collected. The germline V gene encodes CDR1 SGDLS and CDR2 YYNGEE. This CDR3 spans 15 amino acids. With V trimmed by 6 bases and J by 0 bases, 7 bases remained unmatched. This clonotype has only a few counts. Its antigen is undetermined. This TCR was sampled from a woman aged 40 to 50 in good health. The genes are TRBV9 and TRBJ2-5; 8 bases align to TRBD2. Sequencing used blood. CDR3 amino acids: CASNSGGAHQETQYF. The CDR3 DNA reads TGTGCCAGCAACTCGGGGGGGGCCCACCAAGAGACCCAGTACTTC.